This TCR beta chain derives from a study of blood T cell repertoires in COVID-19. In the study overall: Sample material is recorded as cDNA or gDNA derived from T cells, B-cell-depleted T cells, or PBMCs.

The length of the CDR3 is 15 residues. The germline V and J ends were trimmed by 0 bases and 1 base, with 9 bases remaining between them. CDR1 is MGHRA and CDR2 is YSYEKL in the germline V gene. This clone was detected once. Per the original data handling: Reference gene primer amplification yielded estimated nucleated cell counts. TCRdb's copy holds only in-frame clones and misses some; the assay was immunoSEQ multiplex PCR. That table is the source of V, J and clone size, and D and trimming were worked out from the DNA. The sample records approximately 140,000 clones, 86% being singletons. This chain joins TRBV4-1 and TRBJ2-5, with a weak D call TRBD2 (5 bases). The origin of this receptor is a man aged 70-80 years with acute or convalescent COVID-19. The specimen sequenced was peripheral blood. The CDR3 DNA reads as TGCGCCAGCAGCCAAGATGGGAGCTTCCAAGAGACCCAGTACTTC. Translated, it gives CASSQDGSFQETQYF.